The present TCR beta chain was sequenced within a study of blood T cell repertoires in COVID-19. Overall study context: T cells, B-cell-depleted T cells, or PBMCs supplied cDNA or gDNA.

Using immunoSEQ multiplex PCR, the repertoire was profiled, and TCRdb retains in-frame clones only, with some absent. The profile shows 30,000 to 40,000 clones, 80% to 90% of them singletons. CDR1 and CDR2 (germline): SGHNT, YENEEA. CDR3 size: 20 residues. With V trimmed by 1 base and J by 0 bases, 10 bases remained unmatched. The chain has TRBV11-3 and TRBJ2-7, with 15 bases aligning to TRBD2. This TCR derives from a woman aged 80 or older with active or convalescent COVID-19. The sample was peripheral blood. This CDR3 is CASSLASGTSGRPSSYEQYF. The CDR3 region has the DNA TGTGCCAGCAGCTTAGCGTCGGGGACTAGCGGGAGGCCGAGCTCCTACGAGCAGTACTTC.